Sequencing of this T cell receptor beta chain was carried out in a study of T cell repertoires in cytomegalovirus infection (dated by TCRdb to the late 2010s). Regarding the complete study: Donor HLA type was relevant to the analysis, as public TCR beta signatures indicated carriage of CMV infection together with the matching HLA type.

What the research found in general, with its limitations: Carriers of CMV infection plus the relevant HLA type were discriminated by the cumulative frequency of public TCR beta family members in the study cohort and in an independent roughly 380-donor cohort. In the ex vivo response, HLA-C-restricted CMV-specific TCR beta clonotypes were dominant, and in two of eight donors the single most frequent clonotype came from this HLA-C-restricted group.

This clonotype was counted between two and nine times. No antigen is known for it. There are no base qualities to consult, and no much larger clone falls within one base. The CDR3 runs 16 residues from the cysteine to the phenylalanine. The retained sequence is limited to the CDR3, 48 bases, with the frame set at the first base. Trimming takes 8 bases off V and 3 bases off J; junction bases not matched to a gene: 15. The data were produced on an Illumina HiSeq 1500. In TCRdb, the public reads were trimmed at Q25 with fastp and aligned with MiXCR, with productive beta chains retained. Under each unique CDR3 protein, matching rows form one entry showing the most common genes and DNA. The table for this sample lists around 260,000 distinct CDR3 sequences; over 8% of them were counted only once. The leading ten clones occupy roughly 16% of the sample.

This sequence originates from a human donor in good health (CMV status not recorded). Some clones in this sample may be carry-over from other donors' samples. The chain is encoded by TRBV12-3 or TRBV12-4 joined to TRBJ1-2; 7 central bases correspond to TRBD1. The specimen sequenced was PBMCs. The CDR3 protein is CASSNRDSARDYGYTF. The base sequence is TGTGCCAGCTCTAACCGGGACAGCGCGCGCGACTATGGCTACACCTTC.